The rows below give T cell receptor beta chains drawn from one sample of a study of tumor and adjacent non-tumor tissue in lung cancer. TCRdb reprocessed the multiplex PCR reads via MiXCR and lists one record per CDR3 protein. The table includes fewer than 100,000 distinct CDR3 sequences, approximately 80% detected once. Sequencing was done on a sample of distant non-tumor lung tissue. These receptors originate from a man between 60 and 75 years old with non-small cell lung cancer. CDR3s include the opening cysteine and the closing phenylalanine or tryptophan. Fields, in order: clone size, J gene, D gene, V gene, CDR3 protein, CDR3 DNA. The D gene is left open where the match is weak. Not all rows give a size; the values are once, few, many and, for expanded clones, a class.

>.|TRBJ2-7|.|TRBV11-2
CVSSFGIGPYEQYF
TGTGTCAGCAGCTTCGGGATAGGGCCCTACGAGCAGTACTTC
>.|TRBJ2-5|TRBD1|TRBV7-2
CASSPGTVLQETQYF
TGTGCCAGCAGCCCCGGGACAGTCCTCCAAGAGACCCAGTACTTC
>.|TRBJ1-2|.|TRBV24-1
CATSDRTELEGYTF
TGTGCCACCAGTGACCGGACAGAGTTGGAGGGCTACACCTTC
>.|TRBJ2-5|.|TRBV6-1
CASTRTFQETQYF
TGTGCCAGCACTAGGACTTTCCAAGAGACCCAGTACTTC
>.|TRBJ2-3|.|TRBV24-1
CATSDFGGGTDAQYF
TGTGCCACCAGTGATTTCGGGGGTGGTACAGATGCACAGTATTTT
>.|TRBJ2-3|.|TRBV11-3
CARSFQRVDTQYF
TGTGCCCGCAGCTTTCAGAGGGTAGATACGCAGTATTTT
>.|TRBJ1-6|.|TRBV4-1
CASSYREGSPLHF
TGTGCCAGCAGTTACAGGGAAGGTTCACCCCTCCACTTT
>few|TRBJ2-1|.|TRBV11-1
CASSFQGEQFF
TGTGCCAGCAGCTTTCAAGGGGAGCAGTTCTTC
>once|TRBJ2-3|TRBD1|TRBV5-4
CASISGTGNTDTQYF
TGTGCCAGCATATCCGGGACAGGGAACACAGATACACAGTATTTT
>.|TRBJ2-1|.|TRBV20-1
CSARDRPSNYNEHFF
TGCAGTGCTAGAGATCGGCCTAGCAACTACAATGAGCACTTCTTC
>.|TRBJ2-1|.|TRBV11-2
CASIVGERVDHNEKFF
TGTGCCAGCATCGTCGGGGAGAGGGTTGATCACAATGAGAAGTTCTTC
>.|TRBJ2-1|.|TRBV21-1
CASSKVDLPSYNEQFF
TGTGCCAGCAGCAAAGTGGATCTCCCCTCCTACAATGAGCAGTTCTTC
>.|TRBJ2-7|.|TRBV6-5
CASSYSIQSQDEQYF
TGTGCCAGCAGTTACTCAATACAGTCGCAGGACGAGCAGTACTTC
>.|TRBJ1-6|.|TRBV4-1
CVSGQGAGSTPLHF
TGCGTCAGCGGCCAGGGTGCAGGGTCGACACCCCTCCACTTT
>.|TRBJ2-5|.|TRBV11-2
CASSSIGEGTQYF
TGTGCCAGCAGCTCTATAGGGGAAGGGACCCAATACTTT
>.|TRBJ1-5|TRBD1|TRBV6-5
CANSRTGDGNSNQPQHF
TGTGCCAACAGCAGGACAGGGGATGGCAATAGCAATCAACCCCAGCATTTT
>.|TRBJ1-2|TRBD1|TRBV11-3
CASRVGQGYAYTF
TGTGCCAGCAGAGTGGGACAGGGGTATGCCTACACCTTC
>.|TRBJ1-1|.|TRBV29-1
CSVAIGPDSEAFF
TGCAGTGTTGCAATAGGGCCGGACTCTGAAGCTTTCTTT
>.|TRBJ1-6|.|TRBV20-1
CSASSRSNSPHHF
TGCAGTGCTAGTTCGCGCAGCAATTCACCCCACCACTTT
>.|TRBJ2-3|.|TRBV4-3
CASSQDRAGTTETRYF
TGCGCCAGCAGCCAAGATAGAGCGGGCACCACAGAAACGCGGTATTTC
>.|TRBJ2-3|.|TRBV11-3
CTSSLDPLEVGGHTDTQYF
TGTACCAGCAGCTTAGATCCCCTAGAGGTCGGGGGCCACACAGATACGCAGTATTTT
>many|TRBJ2-1|TRBD2|TRBV20-1
CSARDLAGNSYNEQFF
TGCAGTGCTAGGGACCTAGCGGGCAACTCCTACAATGAGCAGTTCTTC
>.|TRBJ2-7|.|TRBV28
CASKNSFYDQYF
TGTGCCAGCAAGAACAGCTTCTACGATCAGTACTTC
>.|TRBJ2-5|.|TRBV6-5
CASSVTGTAGSQYF
TGTGCCAGCAGTGTTACTGGGACCGCGGGGTCCCAGTACTTC
>.|TRBJ2-3|.|TRBV4-3
CASSQYRAGTTDTQYF
TGCGCCAGCAGCCAGTATAGAGCGGGCACCACGGATACGCAGTATTTT
>once|TRBJ1-1|.|TRBV30
CAWSGELRGDTEAFF
TGTGCCTGGAGTGGGGAGCTTCGAGGGGACACTGAAGCTTTCTTT
>.|TRBJ2-5|TRBD2|TRBV11-3
CTSSLGSSGGYEETQYF
TGTACCAGCAGCTTAGGGTCCAGCGGGGGGTACGAAGAGACCCAGTACTTC
>many|TRBJ1-1|.|TRBV20-1
CSARDGLARQTEAFF
TGCAGTGCTAGAGATGGTTTAGCAAGGCAGACTGAAGCTTTCTTT
>.|TRBJ2-7|.|TRBV6-1
CTRSGTPRGPIYEQYF
TGTACCCGCAGTGGAACCCCTCGAGGACCAATCTACGAGCAGTACTTC
>.|TRBJ2-2|.|TRBV5-6
CASNSLQDTRELFF
TGTGCCAGCAACTCCCTACAGGACACCAGGGAGCTGTTTTTT
>.|TRBJ2-1|.|TRBV4-3
CASSPHVVKYNEQFF
TGCGCCAGCAGCCCACATGTGGTAAAATACAATGAGCAGTTCTTC
>many|TRBJ2-5|TRBD2|TRBV20-1
CSVPGLAQETQYF
TGCAGTGTTCCGGGACTAGCTCAAGAGACCCAGTACTTC
>.|TRBJ2-2|TRBD2|TRBV11-2
CASSNLGGGGFAGELFF
TGTGCCAGCAGCAACCTGGGGGGCGGGGGGTTCGCCGGGGAGCTGTTTTTT
>.|TRBJ2-1|.|TRBV6-2/TRBV6-3
CASHSAGTRRTVQFF
TGTGCCAGCCACTCTGCCGGGACTCGCCGGACGGTGCAGTTCTTC
>.|TRBJ2-7|.|TRBV20-1
CSAMGTAICEQYF
TGCAGTGCTATGGGGACGGCTATATGCGAGCAGTACTTC
>.|TRBJ2-1|TRBD2|TRBV4-1
CASSQPSGIGTYNEQFF
TGCGCCAGCAGCCAACCTAGCGGGATTGGCACCTACAATGAGCAGTTCTTC
>.|TRBJ2-5|.|TRBV11-2
CASSSTWEESWYF
TGTGCCAGCAGCTCTACATGGGAAGAGTCCTGGTACTTC
>many|TRBJ1-5|.|TRBV6-2/TRBV6-3
CASTKGGSYQPQHF
TGTGCCAGCACCAAAGGGGGATCGTATCAGCCCCAGCATTTT
>.|TRBJ1-6|.|TRBV20-1
CSVRSRTNSPLHF
TGCAGTGTTAGATCGCGCACTAATTCACCCCTCCACTTT
>hyperexpanded|TRBJ2-5|TRBD1|TRBV11-2
CASSSTGEETQYF
TGTGCCAGCAGCTCTACAGGGGAAGAGACCCAGTACTTC
>.|TRBJ2-6|TRBD1|TRBV6-5
CASSFGTGGSRANILTF
TGTGCTAGCAGTTTCGGGACAGGGGGCTCTAGGGCCAACATCCTGACTTTC
>.|TRBJ1-1|.|TRBV11-1
CASSSAPNLYDRITEAFF
TGTGCCAGCAGCTCAGCGCCGAATCTGTATGATCGGATCACTGAAGCTTTCTTT
>.|TRBJ2-3|.|TRBV5-5
CAGCHAGTRADTQYF
TGTGCAGGCTGCCACGCGGGGACAAGGGCAGATACGCAGTATTTT
>.|TRBJ2-2|.|TRBV6-1
CASMTGDTGEFFF
TGTGCCAGCATGACGGGGGATACCGGGGAGTTTTTTTTT
>.|TRBJ1-5|TRBD1|TRBV6-1
CASTAQGARNQAQRF
TGTGCCAGCACCGCGCAGGGGGCGCGAAATCAGGCCCAGCGTTTT
>.|TRBJ2-2|TRBD2|TRBV11-3
CASRSRGAGGYRAGELFF
TGTGCCAGCAGGTCCAGGGGAGCGGGAGGATACAGGGCCGGGGAGCTGTTTTTT
>.|TRBJ2-7|TRBD2|TRBV6-5
CASRYQRGAYEQYF
TGTGCCAGCCGTTACCAACGGGGGGCCTACGAGCAGTACTTC
>.|TRBJ2-5|.|TRBV11-3
CASSFTGEETQCF
TGTGCCAGCAGTTTTACCGGGGAAGAGACCCAGTGTTTC
>.|TRBJ1-1|.|TRBV11-2
CASNFPLGQHEAFF
TGTGCCAGCAATTTCCCCCTGGGACAACACGAAGCCTTCTTT
>medium-sized|TRBJ2-2|TRBD2|TRBV11-1
CASSPWASGSGELFF
TGTGCCAGCAGCCCTTGGGCTAGCGGGTCCGGGGAGCTGTTTTTT
>.|TRBJ2-1|.|TRBV6-5
CANSYSPSRNEQFF
TGTGCTAACAGTTACTCCCCATCGAGGAATGAGCAGTTCTTC